This T cell receptor beta chain was sequenced during a study of T cells in Graves' hyperthyroidism and ophthalmopathy (dated by TCRdb to between 2017 and 2020). The study in broad terms: Peripheral blood samples were taken at initial diagnosis, before any treatment was given. To identify TCR V-J signatures that set the groups apart, the researchers used a discovery cohort of about a hundred patients, made up of roughly 45 with Graves' ophthalmopathy and 57 with stable Graves' hyperthyroidism. An independent validation cohort of around 19 hyperthyroidism patients and over 15 patients who later progressed to ophthalmopathy tested prospective prediction of ophthalmopathy. The 80 to 100 discovery patients were randomly divided into training and test sets at a 7:3 ratio. Thyroid tissue and blood T-cell repertoires from six Graves' hyperthyroidism patients were also compared in the study. Following sampling, methimazole starting at 30 mg daily was given to hyperthyroidism patients, and high-dose intravenous methylprednisolone was given to ophthalmopathy patients. The paper reports TCR Vbeta CDR3 sequencing of over 130 peripheral blood samples: 43 ophthalmopathy, around 80 hyperthyroidism and 17 progressor patients. Study-wide conclusions, independent of this receptor: During validation, the model predicted progression to ophthalmopathy a median of roughly 7.1 months ahead of onset, with 60% to 71% sensitivity and about 75% specificity. Most expanded thyroid clonotypes (frequency above 0.001) were also found in blood, which suggests that blood repertoires may mirror thyroid immune responses. Ophthalmopathy was separated from stable hyperthyroidism by a 13 V-J signature model, with approximately 90% sensitivity and 81% to 83% specificity obtained in cross-validation and 80%/75% obtained in testing. No statistical method was used to set the sample size in advance, and investigators knew the group allocation.

As concerns this clonotype: Its target antigen remains unknown. No much larger clonotype is one base removed from it; base qualities were not supplied.

Amplification of TCR beta CDR3 regions was carried out from RNA transcripts. The first round of RT-PCR for the TCR CDR3 was performed with the HTBI primer set and the Qiagen OneStep RT-PCR kit. A second multiplex PCR round built the libraries, followed by size selection and purification. Sequencing of the libraries was done on an Illumina HiSeq2000 using paired-end 100 bp reads. The published analysis was carried out like this. SOAPnuke was used to process the raw data, with reads discarded if the reads contained adapters or uncalled bases, had a mean Phred below 15, or lacked an exact constant-primer or identifier match. COPE v1.2.5 was used to merge the high-quality paired reads, and each unique nucleotide sequence was defined as a clonotype. MiTCR v1.1 was used to align clonotypes to the IMGT TRBV, TRBD and TRBJ reference segments. Analysis was restricted to V-J combinations with a frequency above 0.0001, which covered about 99% of repertoires. The TCS score was defined as F50 (clonal expansion) divided by E x V (chaos), with BLOSUM62-based TCRdist calculated between CDR3 peptides within each V-J. Welch's t-statistics and random forest reduced roughly 500 V-J features to 10 to 15, which were used in a naive Bayes classifier (R e1071). TCRdb took the public reads, trimmed them with fastp at Q25, ran MiXCR for clone calling and kept in-frame beta chains. Every distinct CDR3 protein forms one entry, paired with its most common genes and DNA. Here the V and J calls rest on TCRdb's processing, not on the authors' analysis. This sample gives 300,000 to 400,000 distinct CDR3 sequences in total; 15% to 20% of them show up just once. Of the sample, about 53% is held by the ten largest clones.

Trimming takes 3 bases from V and 6 bases from J, and the germline ends sit 12 bases apart. The germline V gene (reference sequence) yields MNHEY for CDR1 and SMNVEV for CDR2. The CDR3 numbers 14 residues from cysteine through phenylalanine. CDR3 DNA only is kept here, 42 bases in frame from base 1. Graves' hyperthyroidism was defined as stable when no progression to ophthalmopathy occurred over 18 months of follow-up. Hyperthyroidism patients were newly diagnosed, with disease duration under 2 months, and aged 18 to 65 years. Exclusion was applied to patients with uncontrolled infections, other autoimmune diseases, pregnancy or lactation. Diagnoses relied on clinical symptoms, serum thyroxine and TRAb, thyroid ultrasound and orbital computed tomography. Ficoll-Paque density gradient centrifugation was used to isolate PBMCs from approximately 11 ml of fresh peripheral blood. Trizol reagent was used to extract total RNA, and RNA quality was then checked on an Agilent 2100 Bioanalyzer.

The sequence is built from TRBV27 and TRBJ1-5; the best D guess is TRBD1, with 5 bases matching. This TCR came from a woman between 50 and 59 years old with Graves' hyperthyroidism. Sequenced input: blood. In nucleotide form, the sequence is TGTGCCAGCAGTTTGCGGGGGTTGGGTCAGCCCCAGCATTTT. This codes for CASSLRGLGQPQHF.